Shown below are 15 T cell receptor beta chains from a single sample sequenced in a study of T cells in women clearing cervical HPV infection. Profiled with immunoSEQ multiplex PCR; TCRdb holds only in-frame clones, not every one. Here the sample table reports some 20,000 clones. Specimen: blood buffy coat. The receptors shown here come from a woman aged 18-69 years with a cervical HPV16 infection that either progressed to CIN3+ or cleared (not recorded which).

The CDR3 DNA, read in part, is TGCAGTGCTAGGGCGGGACAGGGGGATGGC. It translates to CSARAGQGDG. The entire CDR3 is CSARAGQGDGYTF. The V call is TRBV20-1, the J call TRBJ1-2, with TRBD1 identical over 11 bases. The read comes to an end 3 residues before the CDR3 does, leaving the germline J gene to fill in the end. The germline V gene encodes CDR1 DFQATT and CDR2 SNEGSKA (reference sequence). Trimming cost V 3 bases and J 6 bases; bases outside gene matches: 3. The CDR3 is 13 amino acids.

Incomplete CDR3 DNA: TGCGCCAGCAGCCCCTTGGGCAGTTCAGGGGAGACC. It is translated as CASSPLGSSGET. The full-length CDR3 reads as CASSPLGSSGETQYF. The chain joins TRBV4-1 to TRBJ2-5, with D tentatively TRBD1 (5 bases). The read gets to within 3 residues of the CDR3 end, and the germline J gene fills in the rest. The CDR3 has 15 residues. Germline lookup yields CDR1 MGHRA and CDR2 YSYEKL. V was pared by 4 bases and J by 5 bases, with 17 bases between.

Points on this clone: The read terminates 3 residues ahead of where the CDR3 ends, so the germline J gene completes it. This sequence joins TRBV5-1 and TRBJ2-1; a possible D gene is TRBD2 (5 bases). The CDR3 extends over 14 amino acids. The V end lost 4 bases, the J end lost 5 bases, and 13 bases lay between the germline ends. Germline CDR1 is SGHRS and CDR2 is YFSETQ. The sequenced CDR3 bases are TGCGCCAGCAGCCTGGGAGCTACGAACAATGAG. Encoded protein: CASSLGATNNE. The entire CDR3 protein reads CASSLGATNNEQFF.

To note about this clone: The read ends 3 residues early relative to the CDR3; the germline J gene fills the gap. The chain joins TRBV7-9 to TRBJ1-2; 7 bases fit TRBD1. This CDR3 comprises 13 residues. Germline V gene sequence: CDR1 SEHNR, CDR2 FQNEAQ (reference sequence). The covered CDR3 bases are TGTGCCAGCAGCTTGGGACAGTCCTACGAC. It specifies CASSLGQSYD. The entire CDR3 reads CASSLGQSYDYTF.

For this clone: With the read ending 3 residues before the CDR3 end, the germline J gene is used to fill in that end. The chain has TRBV20-1 and TRBJ2-4, with 11 bases aligning to TRBD2. This CDR3 comprises 20 residues. The germline V gene has CDR1 DFQATT and CDR2 SNEGSKA (reference sequence). The ends lost 0 bases at V and 1 base at J; junction bases unmatched: 14. Incomplete CDR3 DNA: TGCAGTGCTAGAGATTCGCGGGCTAGCGGGGGGACGATCGCCAAAAACATT. This sequence encodes CSARDSRASGGTIAKNI. The CDR3 reads in full as CSARDSRASGGTIAKNIQYF.

For this clone: The observed sequence ends 3 residues before the CDR3 terminus, with the missing tail filled in from the germline J gene. V is TRBV2 and J is TRBJ2-5; maybe TRBD2 (5 bases). The germline V gene has CDR1 SNHLY and CDR2 FYNNEI. V was cut by 6 bases and J by 5 bases, with 10 bases left in between. The CDR3 contains 12 residues. This CDR3 reads CASRTSGETQYF. CDR3 bases read: TGTGCCAGCAGAACTAGTGGCGAGACC.

Remarks on this clone: The read finishes 3 residues shy of the CDR3 end, and the germline J gene is used to complete it. This chain uses TRBV7-9 with TRBJ2-7; unclear D gene. Germline V gene data show CDR1 as SEHNR and CDR2 as FQNEAQ (reference sequence). V lost 5 bases and J 3 bases, leaving 8 bases between the germline ends. CDR3 size: 12 residues. The CDR3 sequence: CASSGDNYEQYF. The CDR3 DNA, read in part, is TGTGCCAGCAGCGGAGACAACTACGAG.

This clone registers medium-sized by frequency. The CDR3 end is not reached by the read, which stops 3 residues before it; the germline J gene fills it in. The V call is TRBV19, the J call TRBJ2-4, with 9 bases lining up with TRBD2. The V and J ends lost 3 bases and 6 bases, in that order; junction bases with no gene match: 15. Germline lookup yields CDR1 LNHDA and CDR2 SQIVND (reference sequence). The CDR3 length is 18 residues. Here the CDR3 reads CASSIIRPRVSGGNIQYF. The covered CDR3 bases are TGTGCCAGTAGTATTATTCGCCCTAGAGTTAGCGGGGGAAACATT. The variable domain in full, with the rest retrieved from reference TRBV19 and TRBJ2-4, is DGGITQSPKYLFRKEGQNVTLSCEQNLNHDAMYWYRQDPGQGLRLIYYSQIVNDFQKGDIAEGYSVSREKKESFPLTVTSAQKNPTAFYLCASSIIRPRVSGGNIQYFGAGTRLSVL.

Concerning this clone: The CDR3 end is not reached by the read, which stops 3 residues before it; the germline J gene fills it in. V and J are TRBV20-1 and TRBJ2-3; 7 bases fit TRBD1. The germline gives CDR1 DFQATT, CDR2 SNEGSKA (reference sequence). CDR3 length: 14 residues. V lost 1 base, J lost 3 bases, and 4 bases stayed unmatched. Partial CDR3 DNA: TGCAGTGCTAGAGCTGCAGGGGGTACAGATACG. Translated: CSARAAGGTDT. The CDR3 reads in full as CSARAAGGTDTQYF.

About this clone: Coverage ceases 3 residues before the CDR3 finishes, and the germline J gene fills in the end. The gene calls are TRBV5-5 and TRBJ1-6; possibly TRBD1 for D (6 bases). V was cut by 4 bases and J by 7 bases, with 12 bases left in between. This CDR3 spans 14 amino acids. Germline lookup yields CDR1 SGHKS and CDR2 YYEKEE (reference sequence). The covered CDR3 bases are TGTGCCAGCAGCGCGACAGGATTGAATTCACCC. Its protein is CASSATGLNSP. In full, the CDR3 reads CASSATGLNSPLHF.

CDR3 protein: CASSFGGDEQFF. CDR3 bases read: TGTGCCAGCAGTTTTGGCGGAGATGAG. The chain employs TRBV12-3 or TRBV12-4 and TRBJ2-1; D call uncertain. The observed sequence ends 3 residues before the CDR3 terminus, with the missing tail filled in from the germline J gene. The CDR3 totals 12 residues. V lost 3 bases and J 8 bases, leaving 8 bases between the germline ends.

Comments on this clone: With the read ending 3 residues before the CDR3 end, the germline J gene is used to fill in that end. The chain employs TRBV20-1 and TRBJ2-3, with D maybe TRBD2 (6 bases). Trimming pared 5 bases from V and 0 bases from J, leaving 12 bases between. Per germline, CDR1 DFQATT and CDR2 SNEGSKA (reference sequence). The CDR3 runs 14 residues. CDR3 sequence reads: CSAPTSPSTDTQYF. Partial CDR3 DNA: TGCAGTGCTCCCACTAGCCCCAGCACAGATACG.

As regards this clone: Coverage ceases 3 residues before the CDR3 finishes, and the germline J gene fills in the end. V is TRBV12-3 or TRBV12-4 and J is TRBJ2-1; no firm D call. The CDR3 covers 14 residues. V lost 1 base to trimming and J lost 2 bases, with 6 bases between them. This CDR3 is CASSLGATYNEQFF. The sequenced part of the CDR3 DNA is TGTGCCAGCAGTTTAGGCGCGACCTACAATGAG.

In the case of this clone: With the read ending 3 residues before the CDR3 end, the germline J gene is used to fill in that end. The chain links TRBV6-1 to TRBJ2-1; maybe TRBD1 (6 bases). V lost 4 bases to trimming and J lost 8 bases, with 9 bases between them. Per germline, CDR1 MNHNS and CDR2 SASEGT. The CDR3 totals 12 residues. The CDR3 region is CASSVQGYEQFF. The sequenced CDR3 bases are TGTGCCAGCAGTGTTCAGGGGTATGAG.

Points on this clone: The missing CDR3 end, 3 residues past where the read stops, is filled in from the germline J gene. This chain uses TRBV5-1 with TRBJ1-5; no reliable D call. Trimming left V 3 bases short and J 1 base short, with 8 bases between. The CDR3 runs 14 residues. Germline lookup yields CDR1 SGHRS and CDR2 YFSETQ. The chain's CDR3 is CASSSGESNQPQHF. CDR3 bases read: TGCGCCAGCAGCTCCGGGGAAAGCAATCAGCCC. The variable domain in full, completed from reference TRBV5-1 and TRBJ1-5, reads KAGVTQTPRYLIKTRGQQVTLSCSPISGHRSVSWYQQTPGQGLQFLFEYFSETQRNKGNFPGRFSGRQFSNSRSEMNVSTLELGDSALYLCASSSGESNQPQHFGDGTRLSIL.